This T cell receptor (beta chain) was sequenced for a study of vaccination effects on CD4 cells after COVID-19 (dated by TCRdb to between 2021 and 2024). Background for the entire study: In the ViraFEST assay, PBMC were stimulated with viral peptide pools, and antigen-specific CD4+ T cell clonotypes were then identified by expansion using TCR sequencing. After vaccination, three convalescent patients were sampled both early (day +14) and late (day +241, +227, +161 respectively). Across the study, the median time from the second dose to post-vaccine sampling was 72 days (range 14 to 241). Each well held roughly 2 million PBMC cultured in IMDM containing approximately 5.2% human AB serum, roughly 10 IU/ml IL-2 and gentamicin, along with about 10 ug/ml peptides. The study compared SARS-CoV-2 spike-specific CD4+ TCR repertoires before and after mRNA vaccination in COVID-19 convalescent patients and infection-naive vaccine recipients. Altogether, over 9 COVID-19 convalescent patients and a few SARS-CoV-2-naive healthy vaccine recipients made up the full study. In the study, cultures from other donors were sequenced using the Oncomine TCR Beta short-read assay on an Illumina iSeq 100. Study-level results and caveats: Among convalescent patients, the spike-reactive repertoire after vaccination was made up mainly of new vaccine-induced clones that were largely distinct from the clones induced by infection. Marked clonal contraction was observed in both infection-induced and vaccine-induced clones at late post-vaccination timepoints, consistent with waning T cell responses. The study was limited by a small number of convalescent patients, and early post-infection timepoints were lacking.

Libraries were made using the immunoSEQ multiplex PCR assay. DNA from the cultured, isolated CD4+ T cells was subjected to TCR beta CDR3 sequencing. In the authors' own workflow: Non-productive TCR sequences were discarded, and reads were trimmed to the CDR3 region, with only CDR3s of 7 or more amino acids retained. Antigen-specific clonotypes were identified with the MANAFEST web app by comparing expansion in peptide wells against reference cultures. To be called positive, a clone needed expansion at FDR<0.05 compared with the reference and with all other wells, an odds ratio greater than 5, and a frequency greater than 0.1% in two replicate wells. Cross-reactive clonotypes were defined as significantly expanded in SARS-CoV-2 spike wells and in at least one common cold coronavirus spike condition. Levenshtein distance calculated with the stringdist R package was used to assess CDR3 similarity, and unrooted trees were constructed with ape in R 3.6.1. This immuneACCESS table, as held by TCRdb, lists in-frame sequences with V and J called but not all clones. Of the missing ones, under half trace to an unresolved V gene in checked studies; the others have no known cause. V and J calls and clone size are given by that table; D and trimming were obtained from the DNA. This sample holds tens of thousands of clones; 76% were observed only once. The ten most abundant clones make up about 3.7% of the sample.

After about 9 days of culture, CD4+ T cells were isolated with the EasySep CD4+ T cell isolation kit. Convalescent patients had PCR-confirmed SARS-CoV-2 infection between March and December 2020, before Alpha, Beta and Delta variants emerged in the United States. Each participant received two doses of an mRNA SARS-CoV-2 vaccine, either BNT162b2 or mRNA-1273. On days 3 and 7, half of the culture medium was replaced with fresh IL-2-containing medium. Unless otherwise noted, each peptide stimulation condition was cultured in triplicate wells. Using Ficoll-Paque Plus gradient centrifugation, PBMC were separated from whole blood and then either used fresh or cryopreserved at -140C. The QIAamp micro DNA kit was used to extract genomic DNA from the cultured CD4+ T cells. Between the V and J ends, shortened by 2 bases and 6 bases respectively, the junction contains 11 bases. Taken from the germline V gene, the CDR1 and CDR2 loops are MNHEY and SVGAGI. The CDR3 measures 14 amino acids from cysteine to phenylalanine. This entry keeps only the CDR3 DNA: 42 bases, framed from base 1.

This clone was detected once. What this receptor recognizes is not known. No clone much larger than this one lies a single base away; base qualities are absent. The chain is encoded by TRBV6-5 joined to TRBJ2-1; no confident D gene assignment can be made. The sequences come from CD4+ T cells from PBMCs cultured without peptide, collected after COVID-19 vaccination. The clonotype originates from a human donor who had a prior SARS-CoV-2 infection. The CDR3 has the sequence CASSYGLSLNEQFF. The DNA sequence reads TGTGCCAGCAGTTACGGTCTTTCCCTCAATGAGCAGTTCTTC.